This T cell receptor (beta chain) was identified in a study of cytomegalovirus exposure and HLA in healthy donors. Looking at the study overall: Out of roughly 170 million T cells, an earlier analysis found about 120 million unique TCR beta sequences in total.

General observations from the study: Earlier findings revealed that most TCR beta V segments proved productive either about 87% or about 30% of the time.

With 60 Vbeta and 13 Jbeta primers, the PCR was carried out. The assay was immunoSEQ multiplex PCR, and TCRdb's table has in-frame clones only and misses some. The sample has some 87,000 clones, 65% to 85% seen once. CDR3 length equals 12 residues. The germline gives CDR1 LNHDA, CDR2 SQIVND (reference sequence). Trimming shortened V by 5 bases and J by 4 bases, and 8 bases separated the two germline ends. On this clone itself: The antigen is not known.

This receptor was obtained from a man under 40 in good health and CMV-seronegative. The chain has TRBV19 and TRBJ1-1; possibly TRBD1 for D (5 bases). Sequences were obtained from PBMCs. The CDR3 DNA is TGTGCCAGTAGTGTGGGGGGCACTGAAGCTTTCTTT. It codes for CASSVGGTEAFF.